These T cell receptor beta chains were read from a single sample in a study of OX40 agonist ivuxolimab in advanced cancers. Profiling relied on immunoSEQ multiplex PCR, and the TCRdb table lists in-frame clones only, not all of them. This table holds 20,000 to 25,000 clones, around 84% found once. The sample consisted of CD4+ or CD8+ T cells sorted from blood, taken in a trial of the OX40 agonist ivuxolimab. Source of these receptors: an adult with an advanced solid tumor such as melanoma, head and neck, liver or kidney cancer. The CDR3 runs from the conserved cysteine through the conserved F or W. Each record gives: V gene, clone size, CDR3 length, D gene, J gene, CDR3 protein, CDR3 DNA. D genes are given only for firm matches. Clone size, where shown, is once, few, many, or a class for clones that have expanded.

>TRBV2|.|13|TRBD2|TRBJ2-5
CASSAGLRETQYF
TGTGCCAGCAGTGCGGGACTAAGAGAGACCCAGTACTTC
>TRBV5-1|.|15|TRBD1|TRBJ2-3
CASSQDRDRTDTQYF
TGCGCCAGCAGCCAGGACAGGGATCGGACAGATACGCAGTATTTT
>TRBV6-5|.|15|TRBD1|TRBJ2-1
CASSHRDRGPSEQFF
TGTGCCAGCAGTCACCGGGACAGGGGGCCGAGTGAGCAGTTCTTC
>TRBV6-6|.|16|.|TRBJ1-3
CASSWLTSLSGNTIYF
TGTGCCAGCAGTTGGTTGACGAGCCTCTCTGGAAACACCATATATTTT
>TRBV2|.|14|.|TRBJ2-7
CATGGAGGFYEQYF
TGTGCCACCGGGGGGGCAGGGGGCTTCTACGAGCAGTACTTC
>TRBV6-6|few|15|TRBD2|TRBJ2-5
CASSQFSGSLETQYF
TGTGCCAGCAGCCAATTTAGCGGGAGTCTGGAGACCCAGTACTTC
>TRBV29-1|.|13|.|TRBJ1-1
CSASTGTNTEAFF
TGCAGCGCATCGACAGGAACGAACACTGAAGCTTTCTTT
>TRBV19|.|14|.|TRBJ2-5
CASSPGTYQETQYF
TGTGCCAGTAGTCCCGGGACATACCAAGAGACCCAGTACTTC
>TRBV19|.|15|.|TRBJ2-3
CASSIGGGPPDTQYF
TGTGCCAGTAGTATAGGGGGCGGTCCCCCAGATACGCAGTATTTT
>TRBV5-5|.|15|TRBD2|TRBJ2-1
CASSPNLAGYNEQFF
TGTGCCAGCAGCCCGAACCTAGCGGGATACAATGAGCAGTTCTTC
>TRBV6-6|.|14|.|TRBJ2-1
CASSYSGAYNEQFF
TGTGCCAGCAGTTACTCGGGCGCCTACAATGAGCAGTTCTTC
>TRBV18|once|13|.|TRBJ2-7
CASSPVSSYEQYF
TGTGCCAGCTCACCCGTATCTTCCTACGAGCAGTACTTC
>TRBV5-4|.|19|TRBD2|TRBJ2-1
CASSLNGREGLPGDNEQFF
TGTGCCAGCAGCTTGAATGGGAGGGAGGGCCTTCCCGGGGATAATGAGCAGTTCTTC
>TRBV7-2|.|12|.|TRBJ1-1
CASSLRDTEAFF
TGTGCCAGCAGCTTGAGGGACACTGAAGCTTTCTTT
>TRBV19|.|17|TRBD1|TRBJ1-5
CASSISQGGASNQPQHF
TGTGCCAGTAGTATCAGCCAGGGGGGGGCTAGCAATCAGCCCCAGCATTTT
>TRBV5-1|.|18|.|TRBJ1-6
CASSRTYREPTNNSPLHF
TGCGCCAGCAGCCGTACCTACAGGGAACCTACCAATAATTCACCCCTCCACTTT
>TRBV10-3|once|14|.|TRBJ1-1
CAISGETGNTEAFF
TGTGCCATCAGTGGAGAGACAGGGAACACTGAAGCTTTCTTT
>TRBV5-6|.|16|TRBD2|TRBJ2-5
CASSPGLAGWGETQYF
TGTGCCAGCAGCCCGGGACTAGCGGGGTGGGGCGAGACCCAGTACTTC
>TRBV11-3|.|15|TRBD1|TRBJ1-2
CASSLAHSGGNGYTF
TGTGCCAGCAGCCTAGCCCACTCAGGGGGCAATGGCTACACCTTC
>TRBV5-1|.|13|.|TRBJ1-1
CASSLAENTEAFF
TGCGCCAGCAGCTTAGCTGAGAACACTGAAGCTTTCTTT
>TRBV7-3|.|13|TRBD1|TRBJ1-1
CASSPGQGQEAFF
TGTGCCAGCAGCCCCGGACAGGGGCAAGAAGCTTTCTTT
>TRBV6-1|.|15|.|TRBJ2-4
CASSVDVPAKNIQYF
TGTGCCAGCAGTGTGGACGTACCAGCCAAAAACATTCAGTACTTC
>TRBV5-1|.|14|.|TRBJ2-2
CAWSGYPNTGELFF
TGCGCCTGGTCCGGGTACCCTAACACCGGGGAGCTGTTTTTT
>TRBV7-9|.|13|.|TRBJ2-3
CASSLMGADTQYF
TGTGCCAGCAGCTTAATGGGAGCGGATACGCAGTATTTT
>TRBV5-1|.|16|TRBD2|TRBJ2-7
CASSGKTSGRTYEQYF
TGCGCCAGCAGCGGCAAGACTAGCGGGAGGACCTACGAGCAGTACTTC
>TRBV18|.|17|TRBD1|TRBJ2-6
CASSPRTGNSGANVLTF
TGTGCCAGCTCACCTCGGACAGGAAACTCTGGGGCCAACGTCCTGACTTTC
>TRBV6-1|.|14|.|TRBJ2-7
CASSEWGRGDEQYF
TGTGCCAGCAGTGAATGGGGCAGGGGGGACGAGCAGTACTTC
>TRBV7-2|.|17|.|TRBJ2-7
CASSLVRASRLSYEQYF
TGTGCCAGCAGCTTAGTTAGGGCTAGCCGCCTCTCCTACGAGCAGTACTTC
>TRBV15|.|15|.|TRBJ2-7
CATSREFSFSYEQYF
TGTGCCACCAGCAGAGAGTTTAGCTTCTCCTACGAGCAGTACTTC
>TRBV6-6|.|13|TRBD1|TRBJ2-3
CASSGQGTDTQYF
TGTGCCAGCAGTGGACAGGGCACAGATACGCAGTATTTT
>TRBV21-1|.|16|.|TRBJ1-2
CASSNLQARWYYGYTF
TGTGCCAGCAGCAATCTACAGGCCCGGTGGTACTATGGCTACACCTTC
>TRBV4-3|.|16|TRBD2|TRBJ2-3
CASSQGGGGVTDTQYF
TGCGCCAGCAGCCAAGGGGGCGGGGGAGTCACAGATACGCAGTATTTT
>TRBV29-1|.|14|TRBD1|TRBJ1-1
CSVATGTGGTEAFF
TGCAGCGTTGCGACCGGGACAGGGGGGACTGAAGCTTTCTTT
>TRBV6-5|.|15|.|TRBJ2-3
CASRRTPSPTDTQYF
TGTGCCAGCAGACGGACGCCCTCGCCCACAGATACGCAGTATTTT
>TRBV11-2|.|16|.|TRBJ2-7
CASSLDLNSIGSEQYF
TGTGCCAGCAGCTTAGATCTAAACAGTATCGGGTCCGAGCAGTACTTC
>TRBV6-6|.|15|.|TRBJ1-2
CASSYSIEGRGGYTF
TGTGCCAGCAGTTACTCGATCGAGGGGCGTGGTGGCTACACCTTC
>TRBV29-1|.|13|TRBD1|TRBJ2-5
CSVERRGQETQYF
TGCAGCGTTGAACGCAGGGGGCAAGAGACCCAGTACTTC
>TRBV27|.|16|TRBD2|TRBJ2-7
CASSLTGLADNYEQYF
TGTGCCAGCAGTTTAACCGGACTAGCGGATAACTACGAGCAGTACTTC
>TRBV7-2|.|14|.|TRBJ2-7
CASSLGPSSYEQYF
TGTGCCAGCAGCTTGGGTCCGAGCTCCTACGAGCAGTACTTC
>TRBV7-2|.|13|TRBD2|TRBJ2-1
CASRSGLAGEQFF
TGTGCCAGCAGGTCTGGACTAGCAGGAGAGCAGTTCTTC
>TRBV7-9|.|17|TRBD1|TRBJ2-1
CASSPDAGTGIYNEQFF
TGTGCCAGCAGCCCCGACGCCGGGACAGGGATATACAATGAGCAGTTCTTC
>TRBV2|.|16|.|TRBJ2-2
CASSGPLGGSAGELFF
TGTGCCAGCAGTGGGCCCCTGGGGGGTAGCGCCGGGGAGCTGTTTTTT
>TRBV6-5|.|11|.|TRBJ2-7
CASSTWSEQYF
TGTGCCAGCAGTACGTGGAGCGAGCAGTACTTC
>TRBV15|.|15|TRBD2|TRBJ2-3
CATSGRGGGTDTQYF
TGTGCCACCAGCGGCCGGGGGGGTGGAACAGATACGCAGTATTTT
>TRBV6-5|.|13|.|TRBJ1-1
CASSTWGNTEAFF
TGTGCCAGCAGTACATGGGGGAACACTGAAGCTTTCTTT
>TRBV30|.|14|TRBD2|TRBJ2-7
CAWSQGLAGYEQYF
TGTGCCTGGAGCCAGGGGCTAGCGGGGTACGAGCAGTACTTC
>TRBV7-2|.|14|.|TRBJ1-5
CASSPLAYNQPQHF
TGTGCCAGCAGCCCCTTGGCATACAATCAGCCCCAGCATTTT
>TRBV30|medium-sized|14|.|TRBJ1-1
CAWSEPLPNTEAFF
TGTGCCTGGAGCGAACCCTTACCGAACACTGAAGCTTTCTTT
>TRBV6-5|.|15|TRBD1|TRBJ2-5
CASSYSRAGGETQYF
TGTGCCAGCAGTTACTCGAGGGCAGGGGGTGAGACCCAGTACTTC
>TRBV23-1|.|9|.|TRBJ2-7
CASKYEQYF
TGCGCCAGCAAGTACGAGCAGTACTTC
>TRBV7-2|once|14|.|TRBJ2-7
CASSLGRAALEQYF
TGTGCCAGCAGCTTAGGACGGGCGGCCCTCGAGCAGTACTTC
>TRBV6-6|.|15|TRBD1|TRBJ2-7
CASSEDRGLGDEQYF
TGTGCCAGCAGTGAGGACAGGGGGCTAGGGGACGAGCAGTACTTC